This T cell receptor beta chain was captured in a study of identical twins (dated by TCRdb to 2016 to 2017). For the study in its entirety: TCR alpha and beta repertoires from monozygotic twins, unrelated adults of various ages and cord blood were deep-sequenced to test whether fetal clonotypes persist. To rule out contamination, replicate twin experiments were performed at different times with different library preparation protocols.

Receptor amplification or capture employed 5' RACE. The sequencer was an Illumina HiSeq 2000. A universal primer binding site was added through template switching, and the final cDNA carried a unique molecular identifier so that TCR cDNA molecules could be counted accurately. Specific primers in the conserved constant-segment region were used to synthesize first-strand cDNA for the TCR alpha and beta chains. To control for contamination, every cDNA library was double barcoded, receiving both a SMART-Mk sample barcode and Illumina barcodes. TruSeq adapter sequences and Illumina sample barcodes were added in two successive PCR steps. TCR alpha and beta cDNA libraries were sequenced on the Illumina HiSeq platform with custom primers. Per the authors' processing: Unique molecular identifiers were extracted from raw reads with MiGEC, and CDR3 positions were determined with MiXCR. For each individual, recombination models were inferred using an EM algorithm with the repgenHMM and IGoR tools. Shared clonotype analysis was performed with the tcR package in R, normalizing sharing by the product of cloneset sizes. Out-of-frame nonproductive sequences were analyzed to study raw recombination free of thymic and clonal selection effects. TCRdb reanalyzed the raw reads on its own, using fastp at Q25 for trimming and MiXCR for clone calling, and kept in-frame beta chains. When rows share a CDR3 protein, they turn into one entry using the most common DNA and genes. TCRdb, rather than the study authors, made the V and J calls. Present in this sample are fewer than 650,000 distinct CDR3 sequences, about 7.1% of which were seen just once. 1.5% to 2% of the sample is held by the ten biggest clonotypes.

At least ten counts were recorded for this clonotype. Its recognized antigen is unknown. Within one base of it there is no much larger clone, and no base qualities were kept. Every donor in the study was a healthy Caucasian. The twin cohort comprised three pairs of female monozygotic twins, all aged roughly 18 to 29 years. Peripheral blood mononuclear cells were the source from which RNA for the TCR libraries was isolated. What the authors observed across the whole study: Because the same donors could not be followed over many years, conclusions were based on cross-sectional statistical analysis. Zero-insertion analyses could be partly confounded by invariant T cells such as MAIT and iNKT, although diverse VJ usage argued against such confounding for most clonotypes. Fewer insertions were carried by abundant cord blood beta clonotypes; a weaker similar trend was observed in young adult naive repertoires, while no such trend was observed in memory repertoires. In beta out-of-frame sequences, excess twin sharing was weaker, because having fewer shared sequences lowered the signal-to-noise ratio. In monozygotic twins, out-of-frame TCR alpha sharing was systematically underestimated by recombination models, although the models agreed with sharing between unrelated individuals. Compared with coincidental sharing between unrelated individuals, out-of-frame TCR alpha sequences shared between twins had an excess of sequences with low generation probability.

V loses 5 bases of germline sequence and J loses 5 bases, and the interval between the two ends is 18 bases. The germline V gene gives CDR1 as LGHNT and CDR2 as FRNRAP. Counted from cysteine to phenylalanine, this CDR3 has 16 amino acids. Solely the CDR3 DNA is kept, with 48 bases framed from the first base. Separately, the same data were catalogued under a study of yellow fever vaccine responses in identical twins. The second source states: According to the authors, the vaccine-induced T cell response in identical twins seemed to be partly convergent and partly specific to each individual. In identical twins, the study followed T cell clones that responded to the vaccine with precision.

This chain joins TRBV12-5 to TRBJ2-2, with the D segment identity uncertain. This sequence originates from a young woman in good health. Sequenced material: PBMCs. This receptor has the CDR3 CASGPGTYSRTGELFF. The DNA reads as follows: TGTGCTAGTGGTCCCGGTACTTACTCGAGGACCGGGGAGCTGTTTTTT.